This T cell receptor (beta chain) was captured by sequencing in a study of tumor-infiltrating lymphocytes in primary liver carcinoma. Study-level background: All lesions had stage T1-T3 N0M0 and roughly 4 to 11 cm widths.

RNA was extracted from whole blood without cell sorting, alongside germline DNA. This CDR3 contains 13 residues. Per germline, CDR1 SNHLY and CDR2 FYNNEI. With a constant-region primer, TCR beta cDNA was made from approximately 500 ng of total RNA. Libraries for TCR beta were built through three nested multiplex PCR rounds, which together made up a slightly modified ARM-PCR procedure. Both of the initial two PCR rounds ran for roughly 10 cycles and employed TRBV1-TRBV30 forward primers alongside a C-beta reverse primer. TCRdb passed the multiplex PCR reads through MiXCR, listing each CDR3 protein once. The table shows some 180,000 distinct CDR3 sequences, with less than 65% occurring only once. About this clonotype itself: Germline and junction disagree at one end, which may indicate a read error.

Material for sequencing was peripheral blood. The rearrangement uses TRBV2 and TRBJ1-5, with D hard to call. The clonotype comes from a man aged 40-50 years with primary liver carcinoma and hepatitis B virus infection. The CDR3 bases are TGTGCCAACAGTCCAGGACTTGGTCAGCCCCAGCATTTT. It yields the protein CANSPGLGQPQHF.